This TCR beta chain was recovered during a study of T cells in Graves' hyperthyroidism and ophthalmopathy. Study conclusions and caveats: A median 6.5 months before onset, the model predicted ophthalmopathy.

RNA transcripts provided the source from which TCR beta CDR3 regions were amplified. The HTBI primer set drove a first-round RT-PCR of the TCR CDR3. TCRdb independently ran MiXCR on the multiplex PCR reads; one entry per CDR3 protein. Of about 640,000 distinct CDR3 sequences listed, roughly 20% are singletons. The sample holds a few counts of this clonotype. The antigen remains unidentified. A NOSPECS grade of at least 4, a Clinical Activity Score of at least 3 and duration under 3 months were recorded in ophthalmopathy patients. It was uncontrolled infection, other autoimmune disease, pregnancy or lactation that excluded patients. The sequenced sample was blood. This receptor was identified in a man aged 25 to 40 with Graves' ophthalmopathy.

This chain's CDR3 is CSGTSSGRRNEQFF. CDR3 coding DNA: TGCAGCGGGACTAGTAGCGGGAGGAGGAATGAGCAGTTCTTC. The gene calls are TRBV29-1 and TRBJ2-1; 10 bases map to TRBD2. V shed 7 bases and J 7 bases; nucleotides not matched to a gene: 10. This CDR3 region has 14 residues. Looked up from germline, CDR1 is SQVTM and CDR2 is ANQGSEA.